Below are 19 T cell receptor beta chains sequenced from a single sample in a study of response to subunit inactivated influenza vaccine. TCRdb itself ran the RT-PCR reads through MiXCR, one entry per CDR3 protein. Counted here are fewer than 700,000 distinct CDR3 sequences, over 10% occurring once; the ten biggest clones make up around 12%. The sequencing used PBMCs from blood, collected 35 to 45 days after vaccination. Receptors originate from a man aged 45-60 years who received an inactivated influenza vaccine.

This chain connects TRBV7-2 to TRBJ2-5, with 11 bases that match TRBD2. V was clipped by 3 bases and J by 2 bases; unmatched bases: 8. Germline values: CDR1 SGHTA, CDR2 FQGNSA. The CDR3 consists of 17 residues. As DNA, the CDR3 is TGTGCCAGCAGCTTTAGCGGGAGGGCGGAATTGCAAGAGACCCAGTACTTC. Its translation: CASSFSGRAELQETQYF.

The rearrangement uses TRBV11-1 and TRBJ2-6, with D perhaps matching TRBD1 or TRBD2 (5 bases each). The germline V gene has CDR1 SGHAT and CDR2 FQDESV (reference sequence). The CDR3 is made up of 19 amino acids. The germline V and J ends were trimmed by 3 bases and 4 bases, with 22 bases remaining between them. CDR3 nucleotide sequence: TGTGCCAGCAGCTTTGGGACCGGGACGGTCCTCTCCGGGGCCAACGTCCTGACTTTC. This sequence encodes CASSFGTGTVLSGANVLTF.

This clonotype was counted between two and nine times. CDR3 sequence (DNA): TGTGCCAGCAGCTTTCGGACCCGTCCGGGGGATACGCAGTATTTT. It encodes CASSFRTRPGDTQYF. The J gene is TRBJ2-3, the V gene TRBV3-1; tentatively, D is TRBD2 (5 bases). Looked up from germline, CDR1 is LGHDT and CDR2 is YNNKEL (reference sequence). Trimming removed 5 bases at V and 6 bases at J, with 18 bases between. This CDR3 has 15 residues.

This clonotype has a handful of counts. The CDR3 bases are TGCAGTGCTAGAGAATGGACAGGGCTTAACTATGGCTACACCTTC. This codes for CSAREWTGLNYGYTF. The rearrangement joins TRBV20-1 to TRBJ1-2; 8 bases map to TRBD1. The germline V gene encodes CDR1 DFQATT and CDR2 SNEGSKA (reference sequence). The trim removed 0 bases at V and 1 base at J, leaving 4 bases unmatched. The CDR3 totals 15 residues.

A few counts support this clonotype. The V call is TRBV6-5, the J call TRBJ2-7, with 7 bases identical to TRBD1. The CDR3 covers 15 residues. The germline V gene has CDR1 MNHEY and CDR2 SVGAGI. V was clipped by 2 bases and J by 5 bases; unmatched bases: 9. CDR3 sequence reads: CASSYQGDRVDEQYF. In DNA form, the CDR3 reads TGTGCCAGCAGTTACCAAGGTGACAGGGTCGACGAGCAGTACTTC.

This clonotype was seen a few times. The chain links TRBV30 to TRBJ2-1; tentatively, D is TRBD1 (5 bases). This CDR3 is built from 13 residues. Trimming removed 0 bases at V and 9 bases at J, with 12 bases between. Looked up from germline, CDR1 is GTSNPN and CDR2 is SVGIG (reference sequence). In DNA form, the CDR3 reads TGTGCCTGGAGTGTGCGAGTTAGGGGTGAGCAGTTCTTC. This encodes CAWSVRVRGEQFF.

This clonotype was counted ten times or more. This chain uses TRBV7-2 with TRBJ1-2; D remains ambiguous. The germline V gene has CDR1 SGHTA and CDR2 FQGNSA. The CDR3 has 12 residues. Trimming pared 4 bases from V and 7 bases from J, leaving 10 bases between. The CDR3 protein is CASSSATGGYTF. The CDR3 bases are TGTGCCAGCAGCTCGGCCACGGGTGGCTACACCTTC.

This clonotype was observed a handful of times. The chain has TRBV21-1 and TRBJ1-1; the table calls TRBD1, which could not be checked here. TRBV21-1 constitutes a pseudogene. The CDR3 length is 16 residues. The DNA for the CDR3 is TGTGCCAGCAGCAAAGGAGGTAGGGGCGTGGACACTGAAGCTTTCTTT. Its protein is CASSKGGRGVDTEAFF.

In its sample, this clonotype was seen a few times. The chain has TRBV7-8 and TRBJ2-2; maybe TRBD2 (5 bases). CDR3 length: 14 residues. Germline-derived CDR1 and CDR2 are SGHVS and FQNEAQ. Trimming took 5 bases from V and 4 from J, leaving 11 bases between them. For the CDR3, the DNA is TGTGCCAGCAGCCGTCTAGCACCCACCGGGGAGCTGTTTTTT. Encoded protein: CASSRLAPTGELFF.

This clonotype was detected only a few times. The chain combines TRBV7-2 with TRBJ2-4; the D gene is possibly TRBD1 (5 bases). V was cut by 5 bases and J by 5 bases, with 16 bases left in between. Germline lookup yields CDR1 SGHTA and CDR2 FQGNSA. This CDR3 comprises 15 residues. CDR3 coding DNA: TGTGCCAGCAGCCCCCCCTGGGCAGGGCAAAACATTCAGTACTTC. This translates into CASSPPWAGQNIQYF.

The chain carries TRBV5-1 and TRBJ2-4, with D possibly matching TRBD2 (5 bases). V lost 1 base to trimming and J lost 0 bases, with 14 bases between them. Germline-derived CDR1 and CDR2 are SGHRS and YFSETQ. The CDR3 runs to 17 residues. The CDR3 DNA sequence: TGCGCCAGCAGCTTGCAGGACGGAGGACTAGCCAAAAACATTCAGTACTTC. Translated, it gives CASSLQDGGLAKNIQYF.

This clonotype came up a few times. The V gene is TRBV11-2, the J gene TRBJ2-5, with 8 bases that match TRBD2. Germline loops: CDR1 SGHAT, CDR2 FQNNGV. Trimming removed 4 bases from V and 6 bases from J; junction bases left unmatched: 19. The CDR3 length is 18 residues. The DNA for the CDR3 is TGTGCCAGCAGCTCCTCACCGTGGACTAGCAAAGGGGGGAAGACCCAGTACTTC. Amino acid sequence: CASSSSPWTSKGGKTQYF.

J is TRBJ2-4 and V is TRBV28, with D perhaps given as TRBD1 or TRBD2 (5 bases each). This CDR3 spans 17 amino acids. Looked up from germline, CDR1 is MDHEN and CDR2 is SYDVKM. V lost 6 bases to trimming and J lost 0 bases, with 18 bases between them. The CDR3 sequence is CASSGASWRRAKNIQYF. DNA for the CDR3: TGTGCCAGCAGCGGGGCAAGCTGGAGGAGAGCCAAAAACATTCAGTACTTC. The complete variable domain, with remaining parts taken from reference TRBV28 and TRBJ2-4, reads DVKVTQSSRYLVKRTGEKVFLECVQDMDHENMFWYRQDPGLGLRLIYFSYDVKMKEKGDIPEGYSVSREKKERFSLILESASTNQTSMYLCASSGASWRRAKNIQYFGAGTRLSVL.

As for this clonotype: At one end, the junction sequence differs from germline, possibly due to a read error. The chain carries TRBV14 and TRBJ2-1, with 14 bases aligning to TRBD2. In germline, CDR1 is SGHDN, CDR2 FVKESK. The CDR3 consists of 14 residues. CDR3 loop: CASSQTGLAGAPDF. The CDR3 coding sequence is TGTGCCAGCAGCCAGACGGGACTAGCGGGGGCCCCCGACTTC.

This clonotype was counted only a few times. The CDR3 sequence: CASSVRGQGFGYTF. The CDR3 bases are TGTGCCAGCAGCGTAAGGGGACAGGGGTTTGGCTACACCTTC. The chain uses TRBV9 and TRBJ1-2; 10 nucleotides match TRBD1. Trimming removed 1 base from V and 7 bases from J; junction bases left unmatched: 4. Germline V gene lookup returns CDR1 SGDLS and CDR2 YYNGEE. This CDR3 spans 14 amino acids.

The chain recombines TRBV7-9 with TRBJ1-1; no clear D. V was cut by 3 bases and J by 4 bases, with 12 bases left in between. Germline values: CDR1 SEHNR, CDR2 FQNEAQ (reference sequence). The CDR3 has 14 amino acids. CDR3 sequence (DNA): TGTGCCAGCAGCTTTACAAAGGTAACCACTGAAGCTTTCTTT. Protein sequence: CASSFTKVTTEAFF.

This chain uses TRBV6-5 with TRBJ1-2; D not resolved. Per the germline V gene, CDR1 is MNHEY and CDR2 is SVGAGI. The length of the CDR3 is 14 residues. V shed 4 bases and J shed 0 bases, with 9 bases lying between them. The CDR3 sequence: CASSFIPANYGYTF. In nucleotides, the CDR3 is TGTGCCAGCAGTTTCATTCCGGCTAACTATGGCTACACCTTC.

This clonotype has more than one count but fewer than ten. This sequence joins TRBV6-5 and TRBJ2-6; unclear D gene. Germline-derived CDR1 and CDR2 are MNHEY and SVGAGI. The CDR3 totals 13 residues. V was trimmed by 6 bases and J by 2 bases, leaving 5 bases between them. The CDR3 is CASRLPGANVLTF. CDR3 sequence (DNA): TGTGCCAGCAGGTTACCTGGGGCCAACGTCCTGACTTTC.

The chain is built from TRBV5-1 and TRBJ2-2; D is possibly TRBD2 (6 bases). Germline assignment: CDR1 SGHRS and CDR2 YFSETQ. The germline V and J ends were trimmed by 5 bases and 2 bases, with 13 bases remaining between them. The CDR3 consists of 15 residues. CDR3 coding DNA: TGCGCCAGCAGAGCGGGTCGGTATAACACCGGGGAGCTGTTTTTT. Amino acids: CASRAGRYNTGELFF.